This TCR beta chain was recovered during a study of shared clonotypes between healthy human individuals. Study-wide results and caveats: Investigators expected sequencing depth to affect clonotype sharing among donors.

At the deep level, the assay was run. Every subset's genomic DNA went evenly onto several immunoSEQ plates. Original processing notes: Junction-only immunoSEQ data arrived without quality scores, meaning filtering differed. Data came from immunoSEQ multiplex PCR; TCRdb stores just in-frame clones and leaves some out. The V and J calls and clone size were taken over from that table, and D and trimming were inferred from the DNA. Altogether roughly 500,000 clones are present, over 70% being singletons, with the ten largest covering roughly 12%. Comment on this clone: What it recognizes is unknown.

Between the trimmed V and J ends, which lost 6 bases and 9 bases, there was a span of 21 bases. The CDR3 is 15 amino acids. Germline V CDR1 and CDR2: MNHNS, SASEGT. The V and J genes are TRBV6-1 and TRBJ1-5; perhaps TRBD1 as D (5 bases). The sequence was collected from a woman aged 40-49 years in good health. Some clones in this sample may be carry-over from other donors' samples. The specimen sequenced was PBMCs. Here the CDR3 reads CASSQTGRAVGPQHF. DNA for the CDR3: TGTGCCAGCAGCCAAACGGGACGGGCCGTTGGGCCCCAGCATTTT.